The 3 T cell receptor beta chains below come from one sample, sequenced in a study of cytomegalovirus exposure and HLA in healthy donors. The PCR ran on 60 Vbeta and 13 Jbeta primers. Assay: immunoSEQ multiplex PCR; the TCRdb copy retains only in-frame clones and omits some. The repertoire holds 200,000 to 250,000 clones, with around 81% as singletons. The sequencing input was PBMCs. The receptors originated from a woman aged 55-69 years in good health and CMV-seropositive.

In the case of this clone: The junction departs from the called germline gene at one end, perhaps through a read error. This CDR3 reads CATSQAGGPYEQYF. DNA of the CDR3: TGCGCCACCAGCCAAGCGGGAGGGCCCTACGAGCAGTACTTC. The V gene is TRBV5-1, the J gene TRBJ2-7, with 10 bases that match TRBD2. The germline CDR1 and CDR2 sequences are SGHRS and YFSETQ. The CDR3 runs to 14 residues.

The chain joins TRBV5-1 to TRBJ1-2; tentative D call: TRBD1 (6 bases). The V gene's germline CDR1 is SGHRS and CDR2 YFSETQ. This CDR3 spans 13 amino acids. V lost 1 base to trimming and J lost 6 bases, with 10 bases between them. The CDR3 is CASSLTGRDGYTF. The CDR3 DNA reads TGCGCCAGCAGCTTGACAGGGCGAGATGGCTACACCTTC.

The CDR3 coding sequence is TGTGCCATCAGTGATCGCCGAACAAGATGCGAGGTC. The encoded protein is CAISDRRTRCEV. The V gene is TRBV10-3, the J gene TRBJ2-7, with unresolved D. CDR3 length: 12 residues. Germline V gives CDR1 ENHRY, CDR2 SYGVKD.